This T cell receptor (beta chain) came from a study of identical twins. The study's findings and limits: The degree of excess twin sharing was weaker in beta out-of-frame sequences. The presence of invariant MAIT and iNKT cells could partly confound analyses of zero-insertion sequences.

TCRdb redid the calling of the 5' RACE reads with MiXCR, one entry per CDR3 protein. This table holds roughly 690,000 distinct CDR3 sequences, 21% found once. This clonotype was counted ten times or more. As yet, its antigen is unknown. The ends lost 7 bases at V and 3 bases at J; junction bases unmatched: 4. There are 13 residues in the CDR3. Germline CDR1 is DFQATT and CDR2 is SNEGSKA (reference sequence). The sample also formed part of further work on T cells expressing NK-cell markers. That paper notes: Seven of the eight sequenced donors were classified as HCMV-seropositive, and one was classified as seronegative. Alpha-beta TCR T cells were the sole sorting target in several experiments, owing to an anti-gamma-delta TCR antibody.

The chain joins TRBV20-1 to TRBJ2-5, with 11 nucleotides matching TRBD2. The sequenced material came from PBMCs. The receptor was isolated from a woman younger than 35 in good health. The CDR3 spells CSVGLADKETQYF. The CDR3 DNA follows: TGCAGTGTGGGACTAGCGGATAAAGAGACCCAGTACTTC.